One sample yielded the 30 T cell receptor beta chains listed below, sequenced in a study of shared clonotypes between healthy human individuals. Here immunoSEQ multiplex PCR was the method, and the copy in TCRdb shows in-frame clones only, minus some. This table holds about 2.4 million clones, roughly 92% found once. The sequencing input was naive CD4+ T cells sorted from blood. The subset here: CD45RA+ positively selected. These TCRs come from a man aged 18 to 30 in good health.

The chain joins TRBV19 to TRBJ1-1; no firm D call. This CDR3 spans 15 amino acids. Germline assignment: CDR1 LNHDA and CDR2 SQIVND (reference sequence). V lost 7 bases to trimming and J lost 3 bases, with 18 bases between them. The DNA of the CDR3 is TGTGCCAGTACGGCGTCTGGAGTCTTGGACACTGAAGCTTTCTTT. It is translated as CASTASGVLDTEAFF.

The V and J genes are TRBV30 and TRBJ1-2, with D possibly being TRBD1 (5 bases). The germline V and J ends were trimmed by 1 base and 7 bases, with 16 bases remaining between them. This CDR3 has 14 residues. Germline CDR1 reads GTSNPN; CDR2 reads SVGIG (reference sequence). The CDR3 nucleotides read TGTGCCTGGAGTGACGGACCCAGAGGGGTTGGCTACACCTTC. It yields the protein CAWSDGPRGVGYTF.

This chain connects TRBV5-1 to TRBJ1-5, with D unclear. The CDR3 is 11 residues long. Trimming left V 4 bases short and J 2 bases short, with 1 base between. Germline CDR1 SGHRS, CDR2 YFSETQ. CDR3 nucleotides: TGCGCCAGCAGCGGCAATCAGCCCCAGCATTTT. It translates to CASSGNQPQHF.

This clone was seen just once. Additional DNA sequences in this sample encode the identical CDR3. The V gene is TRBV2, the J gene TRBJ2-5; D gene unclear. The CDR3 consists of 11 residues. Between the trimmed V and J ends, which lost 7 bases and 5 bases, there was a span of 8 bases. Germline V gene sequence: CDR1 SNHLY, CDR2 FYNNEI. The DNA for the CDR3 is TGTGCCAGCAAAGTGGGGGAGACCCAGTACTTC. Translation: CASKVGETQYF. The full variable domain, with the rest looked up from reference TRBV2 and TRBJ2-5, is EPEVTQTPSHQVTQMGQEVILRCVPISNHLYFYWYRQILGQKVEFLVSFYNNEISEKSEIFDDQFSVERPDGSNFTLKIRSTKLEDSAMYFCASKVGETQYFGPGTRLLVL.

This chain connects TRBV7-9 to TRBJ2-1; 8 bases match TRBD1. V lost 7 bases, J lost 2 bases, and 7 bases stayed unmatched. Germline lookup yields CDR1 SEHNR and CDR2 FQNEAQ (reference sequence). This CDR3 is 15 amino acids long. DNA for the CDR3: TGTGCCAGCATCGACCGGGACAGGACCTACAATGAGCAGTTCTTC. It codes for CASIDRDRTYNEQFF.

CDR3 in DNA: TGTGCCAGCGGTTCCCGGGGACCCTCTGGAAACACCATATATTTT. Translating gives CASGSRGPSGNTIYF. V is TRBV7-2 and J is TRBJ1-3; tentative D call: TRBD1 (5 bases). CDR1 is SGHTA, CDR2 FQGNSA, per germline. V lost 8 bases and J 0 bases, leaving 14 bases between the germline ends. The length of the CDR3 is 15 residues.

Worth noting for this clone: This specimen includes other DNA sequences encoding the same CDR3. The CDR3 sequence is CASSLFSEQYF. The CDR3 nucleotides read TGTGCCAGCAGTTTATTCAGCGAGCAGTACTTC. This chain links TRBV28 with TRBJ2-7; D is unclear. Trimming took off 1 base at V and 6 bases at J, with 4 bases between the two ends. This CDR3 comprises 11 residues. Germline V gene sequence: CDR1 MDHEN, CDR2 SYDVKM.

The chain couples TRBV19 to TRBJ1-2; D unclear. The CDR3 is 14 residues long. V was shortened by 4 bases and J by 4 bases, with 13 bases between the two germline ends. Germline values: CDR1 LNHDA, CDR2 SQIVND (reference sequence). The CDR3 loop is CASSRSGDSYGYTF. The CDR3 DNA reads as TGTGCCAGTAGTAGGAGTGGGGATAGCTATGGCTACACCTTC.

V is TRBV6-5 and J is TRBJ1-2, with D uncertain. Per the germline V gene, CDR1 is MNHEY and CDR2 is SVGAGI. V gave up 2 bases and J gave up 0 bases, with 10 bases separating them. The length of the CDR3 is 15 residues. The CDR3 region has the DNA TGTGCCAGCAGTTACGTTGCAGCTTCTAACTATGGCTACACCTTC. This sequence encodes CASSYVAASNYGYTF.

The gene calls are TRBV15 and TRBJ2-3; D perhaps matches TRBD2 (5 bases). V lost 0 bases and J lost 0, with 22 bases in between. Germline V gene sequence: CDR1 LNHNV, CDR2 YYDKDF (reference sequence). This CDR3 comprises 20 residues. Here the CDR3 reads CATSRDDWLRTAESTDTQYF. Written as DNA, the CDR3 is TGTGCCACCAGCAGAGATGATTGGCTTCGGACTGCAGAAAGCACAGATACGCAGTATTTT.

V is TRBV29-1 and J is TRBJ2-5; a weak D match, TRBD2 (5 bases). Germline V gives CDR1 SQVTM, CDR2 ANQGSEA. V dropped 4 bases and J dropped 4 bases, with 16 bases sitting between them. The CDR3 extends over 14 amino acids. The CDR3 is CSVVVSDFRETQYF. CDR3 DNA: TGCAGCGTTGTAGTTAGCGATTTTAGAGAGACCCAGTACTTC. Based on the CDR3 plus reference TRBV29-1 and TRBJ2-5, the full variable domain is SAVISQKPSRDICQRGTSLTIQCQVDSQVTMMFWYRQQPGQSLTLIATANQGSEATYESGFVIDKFPISRPNLTFSTLTVSNMSPEDSSIYLCSVVVSDFRETQYFGPGTRLLVL.

The gene calls are TRBV6-5 and TRBJ1-4, with D perhaps TRBD1 (5 bases). The CDR3 is 14 residues long. Germline lookup yields CDR1 MNHEY and CDR2 SVGAGI. Trimming stripped 6 bases from V and 3 bases from J, with 11 bases between. The DNA of the CDR3 is TGTGCCAGCAGCGGGACGCTGGCTAATGAAAAACTGTTTTTT. Its translation: CASSGTLANEKLFF.

The V call is TRBV5-1, the J call TRBJ2-7; TRBD1 aligns across 11 bases. J gave up 4 bases and V 4 bases, and 4 bases lay outside the gene matches. The germline V gene has CDR1 SGHRS and CDR2 YFSETQ. This CDR3 region has 14 residues. The CDR3 reads CASSPDRGRYEQYF. The CDR3 nucleotides are TGCGCCAGCAGCCCGGACAGGGGGCGTTACGAGCAGTACTTC.

The chain carries TRBV10-1 and TRBJ1-5, with D unclear. This CDR3 has 15 amino acids. Germline V gene lookup returns CDR1 WNHNN and CDR2 SYGVQD (reference sequence). V was shortened by 1 base and J by 5 bases, with 12 bases between the two germline ends. In DNA form, the CDR3 reads TGCGCCAGCAGTGAGTTCTCCGGGCCCCATCAGCCCCAGCATTTT. This encodes CASSEFSGPHQPQHF.

This clone has a single count. The junction shows a germline mismatch at one end, possibly a read error. This sequence joins TRBV10-3 and TRBJ1-3, with a tentative D call TRBD1 (5 bases). The germline gives CDR1 ENHRY, CDR2 SYGVKD. The CDR3 runs 14 residues. Written as DNA, the CDR3 is TGTGCCATCACCTTGAGGGACTCTGGAAACACCATGTATTTT. Encoded protein: CAITLRDSGNTMYF.

This clone was seen just once. In the same sample, other DNA sequences code for this CDR3. The CDR3 reads CASSERYQPQHF. DNA for the CDR3: TGTGCCAGCAGTGAAAGGTATCAGCCCCAGCATTTT. V gene TRBV6-1 combines with J gene TRBJ1-5; the D is unclear. The ends were cut back, 2 bases at V and 5 bases at J, with 4 bases in the middle. The CDR3 has 12 amino acids. Germline V lookup: CDR1 MNHNS, CDR2 SASEGT.

The sample holds one count of this clone. The gene calls are TRBV2 and TRBJ1-4; D is uncertain. V lost 5 bases, J lost 8 bases, and 18 bases lay in between. The CDR3 extends over 15 amino acids. Per germline, CDR1 SNHLY and CDR2 FYNNEI. CDR3 sequence (DNA): TGTGCCAGCAGTAAGAGGGATCGGCGAGACGAAAAACTGTTTTTT. This sequence encodes CASSKRDRRDEKLFF. Supplemented by reference TRBV2 and TRBJ1-4, the full variable domain reads EPEVTQTPSHQVTQMGQEVILRCVPISNHLYFYWYRQILGQKVEFLVSFYNNEISEKSEIFDDQFSVERPDGSNFTLKIRSTKLEDSAMYFCASSKRDRRDEKLFFGSGTQLSVL.

For the CDR3, the DNA is TGTGCCAGCAGCTTTAACGGCGTCCAGGGGGCTTCTGGGGAGCAGTACTTC. This sequence encodes CASSFNGVQGASGEQYF. V is TRBV5-4 and J is TRBJ2-7, with TRBD1 matching over 8 bases. The V segment lost 2 bases and the J segment 7 bases; nucleotides outside the gene matches: 17. Germline CDR1 is SGHNT and CDR2 is YYREEE (reference sequence). CDR3 length equals 17 residues.

The V gene is TRBV6-5, the J gene TRBJ1-2, with 9 bases identical to TRBD1. CDR1 is MNHEY and CDR2 is SVGAGI in the germline V gene. With V trimmed by 6 bases and J by 8 bases, 10 bases remained unmatched. This CDR3 is 14 amino acids long. The CDR3 DNA sequence: TGTGCCAGCAGCACCCTGACAGGGGGAGAGGGCTACACCTTC. Translation: CASSTLTGGEGYTF.

This chain uses TRBV5-1 with TRBJ2-2; tentatively, D is TRBD1 or TRBD2 (6 bases each). The CDR3 is 16 residues long. V was clipped by 0 bases and J by 4 bases, with 13 bases between them. CDR1 SGHRS and CDR2 YFSETQ come from the germline V gene. CDR3: CASSLARGAPTGELFF. The CDR3 DNA follows: TGCGCCAGCAGCTTGGCGAGGGGGGCCCCCACCGGGGAGCTGTTTTTT.

The chain couples TRBV19 to TRBJ1-5; 9 bases are a match to TRBD1. Germline V lookup: CDR1 LNHDA, CDR2 SQIVND (reference sequence). Germline trimming cut 6 bases from V and 6 bases from J; bases unmatched to any gene: 3. The CDR3 runs to 13 residues. CDR3 loop: CASSTDRGQPQHF. The DNA for the CDR3 is TGTGCCAGTAGCACGGACAGGGGTCAGCCCCAGCATTTT.

V usage is TRBV18 and J usage is TRBJ2-1; no reliable D call. Trimming left V 6 bases short and J 2 bases short, with 5 bases between. There are 12 residues in the CDR3. CDR1 and CDR2 from the germline V gene are KGHSH and LQKENI. CDR3 in amino acids: CASSLPYNEQFF. CDR3 DNA: TGTGCCAGCTCTCTCCCCTACAATGAGCAGTTCTTC. The full variable domain, with the rest looked up from reference TRBV18 and TRBJ2-1, is NAGVMQNPRHLVRRRGQEARLRCSPMKGHSHVYWYRQLPEEGLKFMVYLQKENIIDESGMPKERFSAEFPKEGPSILRIQQVVRGDSAAYFCASSLPYNEQFFGPGTRLTVL.

A word on this clone: Other nucleotide sequences from this sample produce the same CDR3. The chain carries TRBV7-2 and TRBJ1-1; D not resolved. Germline values: CDR1 SGHTA, CDR2 FQGNSA. This CDR3 is 13 amino acids long. V dropped 5 bases and J dropped 0 bases, with 7 bases sitting between them. The DNA for the CDR3 is TGTGCCAGCAGCGGGCAGGTGAACACTGAAGCTTTCTTT. Its protein is CASSGQVNTEAFF.

This sequence joins TRBV11-2 and TRBJ1-2; D is uncertain. Germline lookup yields CDR1 SGHAT and CDR2 FQNNGV. The CDR3 spans 13 residues. Between the trimmed V and J ends, which lost 4 bases and 7 bases, there was a span of 13 bases. The CDR3 is CASSSPGASGYTF. As DNA, the CDR3 is TGTGCCAGCAGCTCACCGGGAGCCAGTGGCTACACCTTC. Drawing the rest from reference TRBV11-2 and TRBJ1-2, the complete variable domain is EAGVAQSPRYKIIEKRQSVAFWCNPISGHATLYWYQQILGQGPKLLIQFQNNGVVDDSQLPKDRFSAERLKGVDSTLKIQPAKLEDSAVYLCASSSPGASGYTFGSGTRLTVV.

This clone appeared once. The rearrangement joins TRBV5-1 to TRBJ2-3, with TRBD2 matching over 11 bases. The CDR3 is made up of 16 amino acids. Germline V gene lookup returns CDR1 SGHRS and CDR2 YFSETQ. V gave up 4 bases and J gave up 2 bases; unmatched junction bases: 6. The CDR3 nucleotides are TGCGCCAGCAGCCCCGGGACTAGCGGAATCACAGATACGCAGTATTTT. Its protein is CASSPGTSGITDTQYF.

A remark on this clone: Other nucleotide sequences from this sample produce the same CDR3. This rearrangement joins TRBV11-2 to TRBJ1-3, with unresolved D. There are 12 residues in the CDR3. With 4 bases removed from V and 5 bases from J, the gap between germline ends came to 6 bases. CDR1 and CDR2 (germline): SGHAT, FQNNGV. The CDR3 sequence is CASSSQRNTIYF. CDR3 coding DNA: TGTGCCAGCAGCTCTCAAAGAAACACCATATATTTT.

The J gene is TRBJ2-3, the V gene TRBV28, with D possibly TRBD1 on 6 matching bases. This CDR3 has 14 amino acids. The germline CDR1 and CDR2 sequences are MDHEN and SYDVKM. V lost 6 bases and J lost 2, with 12 bases in between. The CDR3 nucleotides are TGTGCCAGCAGAACCAGGGGACCCACAGATACGCAGTATTTT. As protein: CASRTRGPTDTQYF.

The chain carries TRBV4-1 and TRBJ2-5; no definite D call. CDR1 and CDR2 from the germline V gene are MGHRA and YSYEKL. Trimming stripped 2 bases from V and 2 bases from J, with 9 bases between. This CDR3 is built from 14 residues. CDR3 coding DNA: TGCGCCAGCAGCCAAACACTCAGGCAAGAGACCCAGTACTTC. Translated: CASSQTLRQETQYF.

Only one count was recorded for this clone. The gene calls are TRBV21-1 and TRBJ2-6; whether TRBD2, the table's D call, matches the DNA was not checked. TRBV21-1 is tagged as a pseudogene. The CDR3 totals 17 residues. CDR3 sequence (DNA): TGTGCCAGCAGCAAGGACTCTCAGCGCTCTGGGGCCAACGTCCTGACTTTC. This sequence encodes CASSKDSQRSGANVLTF.

CDR3 nucleotides: TGTGCCAGCGACGACAGACTTAATTCACCCCTCCACTTT. As protein: CASDDRLNSPLHF. The rearrangement uses TRBV28 and TRBJ1-6; D might be TRBD1 (5 bases). CDR1 and CDR2 (germline): MDHEN, SYDVKM. CDR3 length: 13 amino acids. Trimming pared 8 bases from V and 6 bases from J, leaving 11 bases between.